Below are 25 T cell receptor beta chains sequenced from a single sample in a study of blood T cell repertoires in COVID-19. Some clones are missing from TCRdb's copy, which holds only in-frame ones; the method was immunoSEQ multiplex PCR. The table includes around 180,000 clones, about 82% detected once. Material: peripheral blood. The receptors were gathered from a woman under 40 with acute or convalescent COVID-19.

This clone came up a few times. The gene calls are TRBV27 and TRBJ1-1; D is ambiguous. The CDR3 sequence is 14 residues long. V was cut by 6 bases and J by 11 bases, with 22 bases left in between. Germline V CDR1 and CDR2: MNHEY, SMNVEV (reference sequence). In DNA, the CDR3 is TGTGCCAGCAGCCTAAGCTCAACAGCGGTGAAGGCTTTCTTT. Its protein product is CASSLSSTAVKAFF.

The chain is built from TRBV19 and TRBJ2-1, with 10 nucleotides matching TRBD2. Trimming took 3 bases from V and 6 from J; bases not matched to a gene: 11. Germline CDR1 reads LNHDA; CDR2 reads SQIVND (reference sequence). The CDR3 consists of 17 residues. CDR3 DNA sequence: TGTGCCAGTAGTATTGGGGGGTCGAGCGGGAGGGGCAATGAGCAGTTCTTC. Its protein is CASSIGGSSGRGNEQFF.

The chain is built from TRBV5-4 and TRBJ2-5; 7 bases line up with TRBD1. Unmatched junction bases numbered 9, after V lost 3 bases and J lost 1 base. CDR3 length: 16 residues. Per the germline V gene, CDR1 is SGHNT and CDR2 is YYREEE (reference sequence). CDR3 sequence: CASSSTGTDFQETQYF. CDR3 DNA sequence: TGTGCCAGCAGCTCCACCGGGACAGACTTCCAAGAGACCCAGTACTTC.

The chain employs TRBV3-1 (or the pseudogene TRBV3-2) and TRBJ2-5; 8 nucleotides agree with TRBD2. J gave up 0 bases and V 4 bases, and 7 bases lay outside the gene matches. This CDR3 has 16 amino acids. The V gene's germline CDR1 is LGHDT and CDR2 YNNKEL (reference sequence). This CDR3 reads CASSLVAGTYQETQYF. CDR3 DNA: TGTGCCAGCAGCCTCGTAGCGGGAACGTACCAAGAGACCCAGTACTTC.

The CDR3 DNA reads TGTGCCAGCAGCTTAAACCCGGGGGTCACTGAAGCTTTCTTT. This translates into CASSLNPGVTEAFF. This rearrangement joins TRBV7-3 to TRBJ1-1, with a possible D match to TRBD1 (5 bases). Trimming cost V 1 base and J 4 bases, with 10 bases left between them. The CDR3 sequence is 14 residues long. Germline V gene lookup returns CDR1 SGHTA and CDR2 FQGTGA.

CDR3: CASSFEPAGELFF. The CDR3 DNA is TGTGCCAGCAGCTTCGAACCAGCCGGGGAGCTGTTTTTT. The J gene is TRBJ2-2, the V gene TRBV5-4; D call uncertain. V dropped 2 bases and J dropped 6 bases, with 8 bases sitting between them. CDR3 length equals 13 residues. The germline gives CDR1 SGHNT, CDR2 YYREEE (reference sequence). Full variable domain (remainder filled in from reference TRBV5-4 and TRBJ2-2): ETGVTQSPTHLIKTRGQQVTLRCSSQSGHNTVSWYQQALGQGPQFIFQYYREEENGRGNFPPRFSGLQFPNYSSELNVNALELDDSALYLCASSFEPAGELFFGEGSRLTVL.

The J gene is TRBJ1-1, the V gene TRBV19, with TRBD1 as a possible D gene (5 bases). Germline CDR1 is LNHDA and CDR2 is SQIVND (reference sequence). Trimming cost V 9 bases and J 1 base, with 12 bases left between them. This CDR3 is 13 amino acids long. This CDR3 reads CASLNRSNTEAFF. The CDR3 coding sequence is TGTGCCAGCCTAAACAGGTCGAACACTGAAGCTTTCTTT.

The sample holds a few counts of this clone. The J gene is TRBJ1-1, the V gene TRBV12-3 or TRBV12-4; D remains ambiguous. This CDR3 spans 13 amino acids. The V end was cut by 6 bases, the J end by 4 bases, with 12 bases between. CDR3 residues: CASRGGLFTEAFF. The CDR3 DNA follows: TGTGCCAGCAGAGGCGGACTATTCACTGAAGCTTTCTTT.

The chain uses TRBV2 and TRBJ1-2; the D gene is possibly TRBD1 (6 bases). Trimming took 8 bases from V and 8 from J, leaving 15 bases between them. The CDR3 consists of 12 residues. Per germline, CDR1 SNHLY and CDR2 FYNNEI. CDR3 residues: CASFWGLWGYTF. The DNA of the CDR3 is TGTGCCAGCTTCTGGGGGCTATGGGGCTACACCTTC.

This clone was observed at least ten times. Written as DNA, the CDR3 is TGTGCCAGCAGCTTGGCCGGGAGTTTTAACTATGGCTACACCTTC. Amino acid sequence: CASSLAGSFNYGYTF. The chain carries TRBV5-4 and TRBJ1-2, with unresolved D. The CDR3 spans 15 residues. CDR1 and CDR2 from the germline V gene are SGHNT and YYREEE (reference sequence). The V end lost 0 bases, the J end lost 1 base, and 10 bases lay between the germline ends.

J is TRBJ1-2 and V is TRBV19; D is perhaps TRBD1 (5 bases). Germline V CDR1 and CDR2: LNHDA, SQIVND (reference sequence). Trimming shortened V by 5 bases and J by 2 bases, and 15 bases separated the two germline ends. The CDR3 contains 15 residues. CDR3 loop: CASSPQAARNYGYTF. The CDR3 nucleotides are TGTGCCAGTAGTCCACAGGCGGCGCGCAACTATGGCTACACCTTC.

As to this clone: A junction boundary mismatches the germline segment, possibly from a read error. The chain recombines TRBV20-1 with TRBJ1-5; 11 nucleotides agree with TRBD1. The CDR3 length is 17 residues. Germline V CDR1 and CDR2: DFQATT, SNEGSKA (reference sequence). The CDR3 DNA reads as TGCAGTGCTAGTAAGGGGACAGGGGGTCTGAGCAATCAGTCCCAGCATTTT. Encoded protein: CSASKGTGGLSNQSQHF.

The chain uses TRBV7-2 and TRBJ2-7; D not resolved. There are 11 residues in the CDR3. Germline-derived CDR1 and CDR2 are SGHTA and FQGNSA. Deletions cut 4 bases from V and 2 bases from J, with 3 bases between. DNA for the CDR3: TGTGCCAGCAGCTCTGCCTACGAGCAGTACTTC. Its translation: CASSSAYEQYF.

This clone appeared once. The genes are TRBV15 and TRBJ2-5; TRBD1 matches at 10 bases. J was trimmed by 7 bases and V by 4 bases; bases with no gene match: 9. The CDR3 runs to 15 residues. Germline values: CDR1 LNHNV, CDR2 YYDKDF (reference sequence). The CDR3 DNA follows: TGTGCCACCAGCACTGGGACAGGGGCAGAGCGGACCCAGTACTTC. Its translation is CATSTGTGAERTQYF.

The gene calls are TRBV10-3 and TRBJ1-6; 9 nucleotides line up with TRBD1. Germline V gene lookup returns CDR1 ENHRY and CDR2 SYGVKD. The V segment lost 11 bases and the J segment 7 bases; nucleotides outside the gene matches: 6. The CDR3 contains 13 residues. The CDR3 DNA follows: TGTGCCGCCAGGACAGGGGAGAATTCACCCCTCCACTTT. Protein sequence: CAARTGENSPLHF.

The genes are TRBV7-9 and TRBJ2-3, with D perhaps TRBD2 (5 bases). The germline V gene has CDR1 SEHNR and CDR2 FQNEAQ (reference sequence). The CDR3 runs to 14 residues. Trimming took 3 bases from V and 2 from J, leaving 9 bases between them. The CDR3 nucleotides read TGTGCCAGCAGCTTTTTTCGGGACACAGATACGCAGTATTTT. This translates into CASSFFRDTDTQYF.

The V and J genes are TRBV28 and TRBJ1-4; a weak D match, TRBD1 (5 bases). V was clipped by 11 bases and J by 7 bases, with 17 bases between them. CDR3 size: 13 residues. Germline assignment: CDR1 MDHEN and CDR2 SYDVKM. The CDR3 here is CASHSGGIEKLFF. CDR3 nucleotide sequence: TGTGCCTCACATTCCGGGGGGATTGAAAAACTGTTTTTT.

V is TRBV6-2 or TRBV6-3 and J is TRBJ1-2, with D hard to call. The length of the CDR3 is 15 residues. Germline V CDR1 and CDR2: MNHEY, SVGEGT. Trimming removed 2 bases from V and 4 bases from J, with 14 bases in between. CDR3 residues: CASSYTRIERYGYTF. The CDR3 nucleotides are TGTGCCAGCAGTTACACTAGGATTGAGCGCTATGGCTACACCTTC.

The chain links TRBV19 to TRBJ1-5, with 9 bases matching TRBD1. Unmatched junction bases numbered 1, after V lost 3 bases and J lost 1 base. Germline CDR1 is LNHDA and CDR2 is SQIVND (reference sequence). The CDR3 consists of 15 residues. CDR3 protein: CASSIDRGSNQPQHF. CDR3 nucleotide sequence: TGTGCCAGTAGTATCGACAGGGGGAGCAATCAGCCCCAGCATTTT.

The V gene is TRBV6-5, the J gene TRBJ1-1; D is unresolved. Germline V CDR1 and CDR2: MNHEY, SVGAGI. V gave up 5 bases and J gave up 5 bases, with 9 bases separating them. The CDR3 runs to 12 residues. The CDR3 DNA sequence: TGTGCCAGCAGTCAATCGAGGACTGAAGCTTTCTTT. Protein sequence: CASSQSRTEAFF.

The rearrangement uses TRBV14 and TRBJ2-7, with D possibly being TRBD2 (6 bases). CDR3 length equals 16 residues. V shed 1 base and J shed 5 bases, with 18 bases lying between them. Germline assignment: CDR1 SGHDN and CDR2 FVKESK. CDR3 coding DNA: TGTGCCAGCAGCCAAGCGCTGGACCTAGCGTCGGACGAGCAGTACTTC. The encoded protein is CASSQALDLASDEQYF.

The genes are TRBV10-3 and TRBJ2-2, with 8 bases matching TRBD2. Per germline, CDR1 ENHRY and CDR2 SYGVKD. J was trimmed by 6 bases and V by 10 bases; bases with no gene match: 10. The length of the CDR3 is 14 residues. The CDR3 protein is CATGGLASSGELFF. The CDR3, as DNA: TGTGCCACCGGTGGACTAGCTTCATCCGGGGAGCTGTTTTTT.

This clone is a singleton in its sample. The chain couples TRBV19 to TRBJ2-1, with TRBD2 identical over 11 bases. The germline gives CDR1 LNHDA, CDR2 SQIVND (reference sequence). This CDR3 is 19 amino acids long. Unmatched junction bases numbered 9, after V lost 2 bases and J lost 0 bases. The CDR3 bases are TGTGCCAGTAGTATATTGTTAGCGGGGGGGATAAGCTCCTACAATGAGCAGTTCTTC. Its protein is CASSILLAGGISSYNEQFF.

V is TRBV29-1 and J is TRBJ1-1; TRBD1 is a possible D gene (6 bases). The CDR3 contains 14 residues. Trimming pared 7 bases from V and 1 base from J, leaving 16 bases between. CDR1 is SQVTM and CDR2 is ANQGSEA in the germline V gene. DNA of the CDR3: TGCAGCGGGGGATGGGCAGGGGCGAACACTGAAGCTTTCTTT. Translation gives CSGGWAGANTEAFF.

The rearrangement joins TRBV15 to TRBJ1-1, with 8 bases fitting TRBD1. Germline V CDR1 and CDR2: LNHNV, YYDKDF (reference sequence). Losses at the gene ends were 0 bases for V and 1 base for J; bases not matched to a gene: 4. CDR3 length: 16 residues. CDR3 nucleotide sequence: TGTGCCACCAGCAGAGATTCCGGACAGGGGAACACTGAAGCTTTCTTT. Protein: CATSRDSGQGNTEAFF.